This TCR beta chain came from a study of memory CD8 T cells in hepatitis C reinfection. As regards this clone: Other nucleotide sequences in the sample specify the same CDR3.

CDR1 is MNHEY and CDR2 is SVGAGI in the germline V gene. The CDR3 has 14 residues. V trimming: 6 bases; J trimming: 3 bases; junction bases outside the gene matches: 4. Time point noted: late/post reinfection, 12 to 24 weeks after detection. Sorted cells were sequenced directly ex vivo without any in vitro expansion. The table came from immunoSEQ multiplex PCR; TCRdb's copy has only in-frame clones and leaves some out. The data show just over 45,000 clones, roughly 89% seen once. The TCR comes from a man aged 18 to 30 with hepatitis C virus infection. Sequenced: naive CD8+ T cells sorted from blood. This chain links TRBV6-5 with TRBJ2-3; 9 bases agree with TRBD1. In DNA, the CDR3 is TGTGCCAGCAGAATCGGACAGGGGACAGATACGCAGTATTTT. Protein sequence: CASRIGQGTDTQYF.